This TCR beta chain is from a study of CD8+ T cells in alopecia areata. Study-level points and caveats: Scalp lesions, especially in alopecia totalis/universalis, had higher clonality than normal scalp.

Alopecia areata patients provided lesional scalp punch biopsies and peripheral blood, both collected for the study. Researchers picked out CD4+ and CD8+ T cells from PBMCs by sorting. Following extraction, RNA underwent reverse transcription to cDNA, which served as the sequencing template. Data came from immunoSEQ multiplex PCR; TCRdb stores just in-frame clones and leaves some out. The sample lists 65,000 to 75,000 clones, around half occurring once. Details on this clone: Its matching antigen is unknown.

J gave up 0 bases and V 0 bases, and 1 base lay outside the gene matches. In germline, CDR1 is SGDLS, CDR2 YYNGEE. The CDR3 totals 15 residues. The starting material was CD8+ T cells sorted from blood, obtained at week 0. The chain is built from TRBV9 and TRBJ2-3; 7 nucleotides align to TRBD2. The receptor was isolated from a human donor with alopecia areata. CDR3 in amino acids: CASSVAAGSTDTQYF. CDR3 coding DNA: TGTGCCAGCAGCGTAGCAGCGGGAAGCACAGATACGCAGTATTTT. Looking up the rest from reference TRBV9 and TRBJ2-3 gives the full variable domain: DSGVTQTPKHLITATGQRVTLRCSPRSGDLSVYWYQQSLDQGLQFLIQYYNGEERAKGNILERFSAQQFPDLHSELNLSSLELGDSALYFCASSVAAGSTDTQYFGPGTRLTVL.